This T cell receptor (beta chain) was recorded in a study of shared clonotypes between healthy human individuals. Some clones are missing from TCRdb's copy, which holds only in-frame ones; the method was immunoSEQ multiplex PCR. Of 560,000 or so clones listed, about 95% are singletons. Selected positively for CCR7 and CD45RO-negative, naive CD8 cells excluded terminally differentiated effector memory CD45RA+ cells. With V trimmed by 5 bases and J by 1 base, 5 bases remained unmatched. The CDR3 has 15 residues. Germline loops: CDR1 LNHNV, CDR2 YYDKDF (reference sequence). The clonotype was recovered from a woman aged 30 to 39 in good health. This chain uses TRBV15 with TRBJ1-5, with 7 positions matching TRBD1. The sample taken for sequencing was naive CD8+ T cells sorted from blood. CDR3 loop: CATSLQGISNQPQHF. CDR3 nucleotide sequence: TGTGCCACCAGCTTACAGGGGATAAGCAATCAGCCCCAGCATTTT.